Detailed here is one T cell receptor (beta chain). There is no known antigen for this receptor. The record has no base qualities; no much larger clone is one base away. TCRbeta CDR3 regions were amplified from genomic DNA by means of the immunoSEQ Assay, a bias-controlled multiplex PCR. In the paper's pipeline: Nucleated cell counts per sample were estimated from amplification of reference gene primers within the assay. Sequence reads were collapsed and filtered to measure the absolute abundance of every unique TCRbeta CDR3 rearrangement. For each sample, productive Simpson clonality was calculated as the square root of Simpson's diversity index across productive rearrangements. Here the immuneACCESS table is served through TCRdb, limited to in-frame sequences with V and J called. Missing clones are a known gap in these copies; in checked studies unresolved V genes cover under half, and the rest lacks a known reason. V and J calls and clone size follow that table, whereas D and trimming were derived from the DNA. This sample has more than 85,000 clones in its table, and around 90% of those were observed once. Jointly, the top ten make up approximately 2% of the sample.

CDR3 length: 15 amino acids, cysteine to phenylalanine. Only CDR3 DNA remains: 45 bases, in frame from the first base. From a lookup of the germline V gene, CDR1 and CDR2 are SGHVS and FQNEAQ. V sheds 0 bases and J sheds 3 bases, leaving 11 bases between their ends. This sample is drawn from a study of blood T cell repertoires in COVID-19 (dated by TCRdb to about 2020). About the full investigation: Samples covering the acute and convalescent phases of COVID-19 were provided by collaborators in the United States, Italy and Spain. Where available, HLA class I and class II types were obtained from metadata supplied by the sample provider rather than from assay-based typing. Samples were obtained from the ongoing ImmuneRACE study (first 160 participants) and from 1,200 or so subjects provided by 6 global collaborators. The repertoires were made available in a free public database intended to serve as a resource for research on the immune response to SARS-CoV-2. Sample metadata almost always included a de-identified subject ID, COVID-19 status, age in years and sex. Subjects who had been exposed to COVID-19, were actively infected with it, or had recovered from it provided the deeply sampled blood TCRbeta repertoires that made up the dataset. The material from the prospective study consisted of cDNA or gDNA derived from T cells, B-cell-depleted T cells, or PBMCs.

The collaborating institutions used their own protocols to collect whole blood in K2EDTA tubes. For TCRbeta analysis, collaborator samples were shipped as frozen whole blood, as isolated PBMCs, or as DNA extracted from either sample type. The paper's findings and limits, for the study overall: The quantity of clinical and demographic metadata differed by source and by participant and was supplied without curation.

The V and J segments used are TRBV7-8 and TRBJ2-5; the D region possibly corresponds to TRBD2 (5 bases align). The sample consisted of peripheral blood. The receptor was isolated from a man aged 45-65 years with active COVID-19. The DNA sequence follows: TGTGCCAGCAGCTTAGCGAGGAGGCTAGAAGAGACCCAGTACTTC. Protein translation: CASSLARRLEETQYF.